The 27 T cell receptor beta chains presented below share a single source sample, sequenced in a study of blood T cell repertoires in COVID-19 (dated by TCRdb to 2018 to 2021). Preparation of the library involved the immunoSEQ multiplex PCR assay. TCRdb obtained this table from immuneACCESS and retained in-frame rearrangements with V and J assigned. These tables miss some clones; where compared with another copy, unresolved V genes account for less than half of the shortfall, and the remainder is unexplained. This sample holds fewer than 250,000 clones; about 88% were observed only once. The ten largest clonotypes hold about 4.4% of the sample. Sequenced material: peripheral blood. All receptors come from a human donor in a cohort sampled during active COVID-19.

The rearrangement joins TRBV6-2 or TRBV6-3 to TRBJ2-1; 7 bases are shared with TRBD1. V lost 3 bases to trimming and J lost 15 bases; unmatched junction nucleotides: 11. CDR1 MNHEY and CDR2 SVGEGT come from the germline V gene. The CDR3 spans 13 residues. The CDR3 nucleotides read TGTGCCAGCAGTTATCCCGTCGAGGGGGCGGTGTTCTTC. Translation: CASSYPVEGAVFF.

This rearrangement joins TRBV28 to TRBJ2-7, with D maybe TRBD2 (5 bases). The germline gives CDR1 MDHEN, CDR2 SYDVKM. The CDR3 extends over 21 amino acids. Trimming left V 3 bases short and J 2 bases short, with 32 bases between. The DNA of the CDR3 is TGTGCCAGCAGTTTTATCGGAGTGGCCTCAACCGCCGGCGGGCATACCTACGAGCAGTACTTC. Protein product: CASSFIGVASTAGGHTYEQYF.

The chain links TRBV13 to TRBJ2-2; 8 bases agree with TRBD1. The CDR3 covers 15 residues. Looked up from germline, CDR1 is PRHDT and CDR2 is FYEKMQ (reference sequence). Losses at the gene ends were 6 bases for V and 2 bases for J; bases not matched to a gene: 5. In nucleotides, the CDR3 is TGTGCCAGCAGAGTCGGGACAGGTAACACCGGGGAGCTGTTTTTT. Translation: CASRVGTGNTGELFF.

The V gene is TRBV5-5, the J gene TRBJ2-7; 7 positions match TRBD1. Looked up from germline, CDR1 is SGHKS and CDR2 is YYEKEE (reference sequence). CDR3 length equals 15 residues. Trimming took 0 bases from V and 3 from J; bases not matched to a gene: 6. In DNA form, the CDR3 reads TGTGCCAGCAGCTTGGAGGGACAGTCGAGCTACGAGCAGTACTTC. Translated: CASSLEGQSSYEQYF.

The gene calls are TRBV27 and TRBJ1-5; D ambiguous. V was trimmed by 4 bases and J by 5 bases, leaving 9 bases between them. This CDR3 is built from 13 residues. Germline V CDR1 and CDR2: MNHEY, SMNVEV (reference sequence). CDR3 DNA sequence: TGTGCCAGCAGTTCGCGGTCGCATCAGCCCCAGCATTTT. It encodes CASSSRSHQPQHF.

This chain uses TRBV19 with TRBJ1-2; 8 bases line up with TRBD1. V shed 7 bases, J shed 7 bases, and the junction held 11 bases outside the gene matches. The CDR3 totals 14 residues. The germline V gene encodes CDR1 LNHDA and CDR2 SQIVND (reference sequence). In DNA, the CDR3 is TGTGCCAGTACACCGCTCCCAGGGGGCGGTGGCTACACCTTC. Translation: CASTPLPGGGGYTF.

The chain has TRBV28 and TRBJ1-6, with D perhaps TRBD1 (6 bases). V was pared by 8 bases and J by 5 bases, with 16 bases between. Germline CDR1 reads MDHEN; CDR2 reads SYDVKM. This CDR3 is built from 15 residues. The CDR3 region is CASSGAQSHNSPLHF. The CDR3 DNA is TGTGCCAGCTCAGGGGCACAGTCCCATAATTCACCCCTCCACTTT.

CDR3 loop: CSVVAGGLWTQYF. CDR3 in DNA: TGCAGCGTTGTGGCAGGGGGCTTGTGGACCCAGTACTTC. The chain uses TRBV29-1 and TRBJ2-5; 8 positions agree with TRBD1. The V gene end was trimmed by 4 bases and the J gene end by 7 bases; junction bases not matched to a gene: 8. Germline CDR1 SQVTM, CDR2 ANQGSEA. The CDR3 has 13 residues.

The chain recombines TRBV10-3 with TRBJ1-2, with 9 bases that match TRBD1. J lost 4 bases, V lost 5 bases, and 11 bases had no gene match. Germline V gene sequence: CDR1 ENHRY, CDR2 SYGVKD. The CDR3 totals 16 residues. The CDR3 DNA is TGTGCCATCAGTCAGACTACAGGGGGCGGGGGCTATGGCTACACCTTC. It translates to CAISQTTGGGGYGYTF.

CDR3 nucleotides: TGTGCCAGCAGTCGGGACTCCCGGAACGAGCAGTACTTC. Encoded protein: CASSRDSRNEQYF. The gene calls are TRBV2 and TRBJ2-7; perhaps TRBD2 as D (6 bases). The germline V and J ends were trimmed by 5 bases and 5 bases, with 13 bases remaining between them. Germline-derived CDR1 and CDR2 are SNHLY and FYNNEI. The CDR3 contains 13 residues. Variable domain in full (rest from reference TRBV2 and TRBJ2-7): EPEVTQTPSHQVTQMGQEVILRCVPISNHLYFYWYRQILGQKVEFLVSFYNNEISEKSEIFDDQFSVERPDGSNFTLKIRSTKLEDSAMYFCASSRDSRNEQYFGPGTRLTVT.

The gene calls are TRBV27 and TRBJ2-4; 7 bases fit TRBD1. Germline V lookup: CDR1 MNHEY, CDR2 SMNVEV (reference sequence). Losses at the gene ends were 4 bases for V and 0 bases for J; bases not matched to a gene: 15. The CDR3 is 19 residues long. DNA for the CDR3: TGTGCCAGCAGTTCCCAATCCCCTAATAGGGGGCTAGCCAAAAACATTCAGTACTTC. Translated, it gives CASSSQSPNRGLAKNIQYF.

V is TRBV13 and J is TRBJ2-1, with 8 bases identical to TRBD2. Per the germline V gene, CDR1 is PRHDT and CDR2 is FYEKMQ (reference sequence). CDR3 size: 20 residues. The V segment lost 5 bases and the J segment 0 bases; nucleotides outside the gene matches: 18. The DNA for the CDR3 is TGTGCCAGCAGCCCCAATGGCGGGAGGACCCTCTTAAGCTCCTACAATGAGCAGTTCTTC. Encoded protein: CASSPNGGRTLLSSYNEQFF.

The J gene is TRBJ1-2, the V gene TRBV18; 9 positions match TRBD1. After removal of 2 bases from V and 2 bases from J, the junction contained 3 bases not matched to a gene. This CDR3 has 15 residues. Germline V gene data show CDR1 as KGHSH and CDR2 as LQKENI. CDR3 nucleotide sequence: TGTGCCAGCTCACCATACGGGACAGGGAACTATGGCTACACCTTC. Residues: CASSPYGTGNYGYTF.

The CDR3 region has the DNA TGTGCCAGCAGACCGGACAGGGGATCCCACAATGAGCAGTTCTTC. Translation: CASRPDRGSHNEQFF. This chain connects TRBV7-2 to TRBJ2-1; 9 bases agree with TRBD1. Germline assignment: CDR1 SGHTA and CDR2 FQGNSA. The V segment lost 6 bases and the J segment 5 bases; nucleotides outside the gene matches: 8. The CDR3 totals 15 residues.

The chain uses TRBV7-9 and TRBJ2-1; 11 bases are shared with TRBD2. Germline V gene lookup returns CDR1 SEHNR and CDR2 FQNEAQ (reference sequence). This CDR3 is 16 amino acids long. Trimming cost V 5 bases and J 2 bases; bases outside gene matches: 5. This chain's CDR3 is CASSVTSGNAYNEQFF. The CDR3, as DNA: TGTGCCAGCAGCGTGACTAGCGGGAACGCCTACAATGAGCAGTTCTTC.

The chain combines TRBV18 with TRBJ1-5, with D possibly TRBD1 on 6 matching bases. CDR3 length: 14 amino acids. Germline V gene lookup returns CDR1 KGHSH and CDR2 LQKENI. V shed 4 bases and J shed 4 bases, with 11 bases lying between them. The CDR3 is CASSLLTGNQPQHF. The CDR3 region has the DNA TGTGCCAGCTCACTACTGACAGGAAATCAGCCCCAGCATTTT.

The chain employs TRBV6-2 or TRBV6-3 and TRBJ1-5, with 7 bases identical to TRBD1. V lost 5 bases, J lost 7 bases, and 8 bases stayed unmatched. In germline, CDR1 is MNHEY, CDR2 SVGEGT. CDR3 length equals 14 residues. This chain's CDR3 is CASSLQGWGQPQHF. Written as DNA, the CDR3 is TGTGCCAGCAGTCTACAGGGGTGGGGACAGCCCCAGCATTTT.

The rearrangement uses TRBV2 and TRBJ2-3, with D possibly being TRBD2 (6 bases). The length of the CDR3 is 15 residues. V lost 7 bases, J lost 6 bases, and 20 bases lay in between. Germline V gives CDR1 SNHLY, CDR2 FYNNEI. The CDR3 nucleotides read TGTGCCAGCACCCGACGGGAGTCCGCAATGGATACGCAGTATTTT. Amino acids: CASTRRESAMDTQYF.

V gene TRBV5-6 combines with J gene TRBJ2-7; 8 bases map to TRBD1. Trimming removed 3 bases from V and 3 bases from J; junction bases left unmatched: 5. The CDR3 consists of 14 residues. CDR1 and CDR2 from the germline V gene are SGHDT and YYEEEE. The CDR3: CASSSAGGFYEQYF. The CDR3 DNA reads as TGTGCCAGCAGCTCCGCAGGGGGCTTCTACGAGCAGTACTTC. Full variable domain (outside the CDR3, taken from reference TRBV5-6 and TRBJ2-7): DAGVTQSPTHLIKTRGQQVTLRCSPKSGHDTVSWYQQALGQGPQFIFQYYEEEERQRGNFPDRFSGHQFPNYSSELNVNALLLGDSALYLCASSSAGGFYEQYFGPGTRLTVT.

The chain has TRBV4-2 and TRBJ2-7, with 8 bases that match TRBD1. With V trimmed by 3 bases and J by 3 bases, 7 bases remained unmatched. Germline CDR1 is LGHNA and CDR2 is YNFKEQ. This CDR3 has 15 amino acids. CDR3 protein: CASSQGTGTSYEQYF. CDR3 nucleotide sequence: TGTGCCAGCAGCCAGGGGACAGGTACGAGCTACGAGCAGTACTTC.

The V gene is TRBV9, the J gene TRBJ2-1; perhaps TRBD2 as D (6 bases). The CDR3 is 13 amino acids. Germline V gene sequence: CDR1 SGDLS, CDR2 YYNGEE. V was trimmed by 2 bases and J by 9 bases, leaving 12 bases between them. The CDR3 spells CASSVRVGGEQFF. The CDR3 DNA is TGTGCCAGCAGCGTGAGGGTGGGAGGTGAGCAGTTCTTC.

The sample holds one count of this clone. This chain uses TRBV30 with TRBJ2-1; 11 bases match TRBD1. The CDR3 spans 14 residues. Trimming cost V 2 bases and J 6 bases; bases outside gene matches: 3. Germline V gene sequence: CDR1 GTSNPN, CDR2 SVGIG (reference sequence). The CDR3 loop reads CAWSTGTGGNEQFF. CDR3 DNA sequence: TGTGCCTGGAGTACCGGGACAGGGGGCAATGAGCAGTTCTTC.

This clone was seen just once. The V and J genes are TRBV3-1 (or the pseudogene TRBV3-2) and TRBJ2-3, with 7 bases aligning to TRBD1. Trimming at V came to 10 bases and at J to 2 bases, leaving 6 bases not matched to a gene. The length of the CDR3 is 13 residues. The germline V gene has CDR1 LGHDT and CDR2 YNNKEL (reference sequence). CDR3 coding DNA: TGTGCCATCCGGGACAGAGACACAGATACGCAGTATTTT. Protein sequence: CAIRDRDTDTQYF.

The chain recombines TRBV7-8 with TRBJ1-1; TRBD1 might be the D (5 bases). The germline CDR1 and CDR2 sequences are SGHVS and FQNEAQ. Trimming shortened V by 3 bases and J by 6 bases, and 17 bases separated the two germline ends. The length of the CDR3 is 15 residues. CDR3 protein: CASSFGVQVQAEAFF. The CDR3 DNA sequence: TGTGCCAGCAGCTTTGGGGTACAGGTACAAGCTGAAGCTTTCTTT.

The chain recombines TRBV18 with TRBJ2-3, with 9 bases aligning to TRBD2. V trimming: 3 bases; J trimming: 0 bases; junction bases outside the gene matches: 7. The CDR3 length is 17 residues. CDR1 KGHSH and CDR2 LQKENI come from the germline V gene. The CDR3 DNA follows: TGTGCCAGCTCACCGCAGAGCGGGGGGTTGAGCACAGATACGCAGTATTTT. Its translation: CASSPQSGGLSTDTQYF.

The CDR3: CASSEDQGRKTQYF. The DNA for the CDR3 is TGTGCCAGCAGTGAGGATCAGGGAAGGAAGACCCAGTACTTC. The chain couples TRBV2 to TRBJ2-5; possibly TRBD1 for D (5 bases). V lost 3 bases, J lost 6 bases, and 14 bases lay in between. CDR1 is SNHLY, CDR2 FYNNEI, per germline. This CDR3 is built from 14 residues.

This chain uses TRBV10-3 with TRBJ2-7; TRBD2 agrees at 7 bases. The CDR3 runs to 13 residues. In germline, CDR1 is ENHRY, CDR2 SYGVKD. J lost 0 bases, V lost 4 bases, and 0 bases had no gene match. CDR3 loop: CAISGTSSYEQYF. For the CDR3, the DNA is TGTGCCATCAGTGGGACTAGCTCCTACGAGCAGTACTTC.